A single sample is the source of the 24 T cell receptor beta chains below, sequenced in a study of Graves' ophthalmopathy and Graves' hyperthyroidism. The authors amplified TCR beta CDR3 regions, and they did so from RNA transcripts for repertoire sequencing. The first-round RT-PCR employed HTBI primers together with the Qiagen OneStep RT-PCR kit. A multiplex PCR was then performed as the second round. MiXCR, run by TCRdb on the multiplex PCR reads, gives a single entry per CDR3 protein. The table shows some 1.1 million distinct CDR3 sequences, with 35% to 40% occurring only once. Material for sequencing was peripheral blood or thyroid tissue (not recorded which). The receptors originated from an adult man with Graves' hyperthyroidism.

V gene TRBV11-2 combines with J gene TRBJ1-5, with 7 bases aligning to TRBD1. Germline V gene sequence: CDR1 SGHAT, CDR2 FQNNGV. This CDR3 contains 16 residues. V was clipped by 1 base and J by 6 bases; unmatched bases: 9. The CDR3 protein is CASSLGSRGRGQPQHF. As DNA, the CDR3 is TGTGCCAGCAGCTTAGGTTCGAGGGGGCGAGGTCAGCCCCAGCATTTT. The full variable domain, its missing parts supplied by reference TRBV11-2 and TRBJ1-5, is EAGVAQSPRYKIIEKRQSVAFWCNPISGHATLYWYQQILGQGPKLLIQFQNNGVVDDSQLPKDRFSAERLKGVDSTLKIQPAKLEDSAVYLCASSLGSRGRGQPQHFGDGTRLSIL.

This clonotype has just a few counts. The V and J genes are TRBV6-6 and TRBJ1-2; 11 positions agree with TRBD1. The CDR3 runs 14 residues. V lost 5 bases and J lost 8; bases outside the gene matches: 7. The germline V gene has CDR1 MNHNY and CDR2 SVGAGI (reference sequence). CDR3 nucleotides: TGTGCCAGCAGTCGCGGACAGGGGGCCCGAGGCTACACCTTC. It is translated as CASSRGQGARGYTF.

V gene TRBV7-9 combines with J gene TRBJ2-5, with a weak D call TRBD2 (5 bases). This CDR3 spans 18 amino acids. CDR1 SEHNR and CDR2 FQNEAQ come from the germline V gene (reference sequence). V lost 7 bases and J lost 1, with 25 bases in between. The chain's CDR3 is CASKRLRGSSAAQETQYF. The DNA of the CDR3 is TGTGCCAGCAAGCGCCTCCGAGGGAGTAGCGCGGCCCAAGAGACCCAGTACTTC.

This clonotype occurred many times. J is TRBJ1-1 and V is TRBV29-1, with 8 nucleotides matching TRBD1. CDR1 is SQVTM, CDR2 ANQGSEA, per germline. The CDR3 consists of 14 residues. J was trimmed by 3 bases and V by 6 bases; bases with no gene match: 9. The CDR3 DNA reads TGCAGCGTGCCGGGACAGGAGCTTGACACTGAAGCTTTCTTT. Translation gives CSVPGQELDTEAFF.

The chain is built from TRBV7-2 and TRBJ1-6, with 7 nucleotides matching TRBD1. Germline lookup yields CDR1 SGHTA and CDR2 FQGNSA. The CDR3 length is 19 residues. With V trimmed by 5 bases and J by 4 bases, 17 bases remained unmatched. The CDR3 DNA sequence: TGTGCCAGCAGCCCCCGACGGTCCCGGGACAGATTGTATAATTCACCCCTCCACTTT. Translation gives CASSPRRSRDRLYNSPLHF.

This clonotype was counted only a few times. The chain carries TRBV15 and TRBJ2-5; D is unclear. The CDR3 loop spans 15 amino acids. V was clipped by 0 bases and J by 5 bases, with 13 bases between them. The germline gives CDR1 LNHNV, CDR2 YYDKDF (reference sequence). CDR3 loop: CATSRDSGKAETQYF. The CDR3 nucleotides are TGTGCCACCAGCAGAGATTCTGGGAAGGCTGAGACCCAGTACTTC.

This clonotype was observed a single time. The V and J genes are TRBV2 and TRBJ2-2; D is ambiguous. V dropped 0 bases and J dropped 8 bases, with 13 bases sitting between them. This CDR3 region has 15 residues. Germline values: CDR1 SNHLY, CDR2 FYNNEI. CDR3: CASSEALPGAGELFF. CDR3 in DNA: TGTGCCAGCAGTGAAGCGCTTCCGGGCGCGGGGGAGCTGTTTTTT.

This clonotype has ten or more counts. The V and J genes are TRBV6-6 and TRBJ1-5; D call uncertain. This CDR3 spans 15 amino acids. V lost 5 bases, J lost 6 bases, and 17 bases lay in between. Germline lookup yields CDR1 MNHNY and CDR2 SVGAGI (reference sequence). The CDR3 region is CASSGRGPSGQPQHF. DNA for the CDR3: TGTGCCAGCAGTGGCCGTGGCCCCAGCGGTCAGCCCCAGCATTTT.

About this clonotype itself: At one end, the junction sequence differs from germline, possibly due to a read error. This chain joins TRBV10-2 and TRBJ2-7; possibly TRBD2 for D (5 bases). The CDR3 totals 14 residues. The germline CDR1 and CDR2 sequences are WSHSY and SAAADI. The CDR3 is CASRREEGSYEQYF. CDR3 bases: TGTGCCAGCAGACGGGAAGAAGGTTCCTACGAGCAGTACTTC.

This clonotype was observed a few times. The chain carries TRBV4-1 and TRBJ1-2; 7 bases line up with TRBD1. The CDR3 is made up of 15 amino acids. Looked up from germline, CDR1 is MGHRA and CDR2 is YSYEKL. The V and J ends lost 0 bases and 5 bases, in that order; junction bases with no gene match: 6. The CDR3 DNA follows: TGCGCCAGCAGCCAAGACCGCGGGACAGTATATGGCTACACCTTC. The encoded protein is CASSQDRGTVYGYTF.

This clonotype came up a few times. The rearrangement joins TRBV11-1 to TRBJ1-1; D gene unclear. Trimming took 6 bases from V and 2 from J, leaving 10 bases between them. CDR1 and CDR2 from the germline V gene are SGHAT and FQDESV (reference sequence). CDR3 length: 13 residues. CDR3 amino acids: CASRSPGNTEAFF. In nucleotides, the CDR3 is TGTGCCAGCAGGTCACCAGGTAACACTGAAGCTTTCTTT.

The chain has TRBV27 and TRBJ1-5, with D possibly TRBD1 on 5 matching bases. The CDR3 sequence is 15 residues long. CDR1 is MNHEY, CDR2 SMNVEV, per germline (reference sequence). Between the trimmed V and J ends, which lost 7 bases and 2 bases, there was a span of 15 bases. The CDR3 sequence is CASTRTPLGNQPQHF. CDR3 DNA: TGTGCCAGCACCCGGACACCTCTGGGCAATCAGCCCCAGCATTTT.

The V call is TRBV15, the J call TRBJ2-5; 10 bases are a match to TRBD2. CDR3 length: 15 residues. The trim removed 11 bases at V and 5 bases at J, leaving 14 bases unmatched. Germline values: CDR1 LNHNV, CDR2 YYDKDF (reference sequence). The CDR3 DNA sequence: TGTGCCTACCAGTCTAGCGGGAGCGGGGGTGAGACCCAGTACTTC. Translated: CAYQSSGSGGETQYF. The full variable domain, rest sourced from reference TRBV15 and TRBJ2-5, is DAMVIQNPRYQVTQFGKPVTLSCSQTLNHNVMYWYQQKSSQAPKLLFHYYDKDFNNEADTPDNFQSRRPNTSFCFLDIRSPGLGDTAMYLCAYQSSGSGGETQYFGPGTRLLVL.

A few counts support this clonotype. This chain uses TRBV5-1 with TRBJ1-2; no reliable D call. The germline gives CDR1 SGHRS, CDR2 YFSETQ. The CDR3 covers 14 residues. V was trimmed by 3 bases and J by 0 bases, leaving 9 bases between them. The CDR3 here is CASSSNPANYGYTF. DNA of the CDR3: TGCGCCAGCAGCTCCAACCCGGCTAACTATGGCTACACCTTC.

The genes are TRBV6-2 or TRBV6-3 and TRBJ1-5; 10 bases fit TRBD1. Germline-derived CDR1 and CDR2 are MNHEY and SVGEGT. The CDR3 is 19 residues long. V was clipped by 5 bases and J by 0 bases; unmatched bases: 13. The CDR3 spells CASSPDRGSSLSSNQPQHF. Here the CDR3 DNA reads TGTGCCAGCAGTCCGGACAGGGGGTCATCCCTCAGTAGCAATCAGCCCCAGCATTTT.

This clonotype has a count of ten or more. The V and J genes are TRBV6-4 and TRBJ2-2; tentatively, D is TRBD1 (5 bases). This CDR3 comprises 14 residues. Germline-derived CDR1 and CDR2 are MRHNA and SNTAGT. With 0 bases removed from V and 3 bases from J, the gap between germline ends came to 5 bases. CDR3: CASSDSGDTGELFF. The CDR3 DNA is TGTGCCAGCAGTGACTCAGGGGACACCGGGGAGCTGTTTTTT.

This clonotype has only a few counts. V gene TRBV12-3 or TRBV12-4 combines with J gene TRBJ1-4, with D perhaps matching TRBD1 (5 bases). Trimming cost V 5 bases and J 6 bases, with 13 bases left between them. There are 14 residues in the CDR3. CDR3 nucleotides: TGTGCCAGCAGTCAGACAGACCTCTATGAAAAACTGTTTTTT. Residues: CASSQTDLYEKLFF.

This clonotype was counted between two and nine times. The genes are TRBV29-1 and TRBJ2-3; no clear D. V lost 4 bases to trimming and J lost 0 bases, with 5 bases between them. CDR1 is SQVTM, CDR2 ANQGSEA, per germline. The CDR3 covers 12 residues. CDR3 DNA sequence: TGCAGCGTTGTAACAAGCACAGATACGCAGTATTTT. This codes for CSVVTSTDTQYF.

This clonotype was seen ten or more times. The chain recombines TRBV7-9 with TRBJ1-4; weak D call: TRBD1 (5 bases). Trimming took 10 bases from V and 1 from J, leaving 19 bases between them. The CDR3 consists of 16 residues. CDR1 and CDR2 from the germline V gene are SEHNR and FQNEAQ (reference sequence). The CDR3: CAIKAGLIGTNEKLFF. CDR3 nucleotide sequence: TGTGCCATCAAAGCGGGACTAATCGGAACTAATGAAAAACTGTTTTTT.

There are many counts of this clonotype. J is TRBJ1-1 and V is TRBV4-2; D is perhaps TRBD1 (6 bases). Germline assignment: CDR1 LGHNA and CDR2 YNFKEQ. The V and J ends lost 1 base and 2 bases respectively, with 17 bases between them. The CDR3 is 17 residues long. The CDR3 region is CASSQVKGTLGNTEAFF. The CDR3 DNA reads TGTGCCAGCAGCCAAGTAAAAGGGACATTAGGAAACACTGAAGCTTTCTTT.

The chain recombines TRBV29-1 with TRBJ1-4; the D is unclear. The germline V gene encodes CDR1 SQVTM and CDR2 ANQGSEA. CDR3 length: 13 amino acids. V lost 7 bases, J lost 7 bases, and 16 bases lay in between. CDR3 in amino acids: CSAARGSSEKLFF. CDR3 bases: TGCAGCGCTGCCCGCGGTTCTAGTGAAAAACTGTTTTTT.

This clonotype came up many times. The V gene is TRBV7-7, the J gene TRBJ2-2, with D tentatively TRBD2 (5 bases). CDR1 and CDR2 from the germline V gene are SSHAT and FNYEAQ (reference sequence). CDR3 length equals 14 residues. Trimming stripped 1 base from V and 5 bases from J, with 8 bases between. The CDR3 DNA is TGTGCCAGCAGCTTAGATAGCGTTACCGGGGAGCTGTTTTTT. It translates to CASSLDSVTGELFF.

In regard to this clonotype: The junction and the germline gene differ at one end; a read error may be behind it. The V and J genes are TRBV10-2 and TRBJ2-7, with 8 bases lining up with TRBD1. Germline V gene sequence: CDR1 WSHSY, CDR2 SAAADI. This CDR3 region has 15 residues. CDR3 residues: CASSYGRDRSREQYF. DNA of the CDR3: TGTGCCAGCAGTTACGGCCGGGACAGGTCTCGCGAGCAGTACTTC.

This clonotype was observed a handful of times. The chain uses TRBV19 and TRBJ2-5, with D uncertain. Germline values: CDR1 LNHDA, CDR2 SQIVND (reference sequence). The CDR3 has 16 residues. Trimming removed 6 bases from V and 1 base from J, with 18 bases in between. The DNA for the CDR3 is TGTGCCAGTAGCCGGAACGTAGGCGGAGCCCAAGAGACCCAGTACTTC. Translation gives CASSRNVGGAQETQYF.